A selection of T cell receptor beta chains follows, all from one sample in a study of beta chain features in type 1 diabetes. Method: immunoSEQ multiplex PCR; TCRdb's copy keeps in-frame clones and lacks some. Of around 140,000 clones listed, roughly 9.3% are singletons. The specimen was central memory CD4+ T cells from blood. The receptors shown here come from a woman in her forties in good health. Each CDR3 is given with its conserved first and last residue. Each record gives: CDR3 DNA, CDR3 protein, D gene, clone size, V gene, J gene. A D gene is named only where the DNA matches it firmly. Rows give clone size only sometimes, using once, few, many, or a class for an expanded clone.

CDR3nt: TGCGCCAGCAGCTTGACCACATTCAGGGACGAGCAGTACTTC; CDR3aa: CASSLTTFRDEQYF; d_gene: NA; abundance: few; v_gene: TRBV5-1; j_gene: TRBJ2-7
CDR3nt: TGTGCCAGCAGTGTGAACAGGGTTGGTCAGCCCCAGCATTTT; CDR3aa: CASSVNRVGQPQHF; d_gene: NA; abundance: NA; v_gene: TRBV2; j_gene: TRBJ1-5
CDR3nt: TGTGCCAGCAGCCAAAGTGTAGTGAACTATGGCTACACCTTC; CDR3aa: CASSQSVVNYGYTF; d_gene: NA; abundance: NA; v_gene: TRBV7-2; j_gene: TRBJ1-2
CDR3nt: TGTGCCAGCACCTCCAGAGGGCAGCCCCAGCATTTT; CDR3aa: CASTSRGQPQHF; d_gene: NA; abundance: many; v_gene: TRBV28; j_gene: TRBJ1-5
CDR3nt: TGCGCCAGCAGCCAATTAACTAGCGGGGGGGCCCTAGGCGGCACAGATACGCAGTATTTT; CDR3aa: CASSQLTSGGALGGTDTQYF; d_gene: TRBD2; abundance: few; v_gene: TRBV4-1; j_gene: TRBJ2-3
CDR3nt: TGTGCCAGCAGCCGCGATCCGACAGGCTCCTACGAGCAGTACTTC; CDR3aa: CASSRDPTGSYEQYF; d_gene: NA; abundance: few; v_gene: TRBV7-2; j_gene: TRBJ2-7
CDR3nt: TGTGCCAGCAGCTTCGACAGGGGAGGTGGCTACACCTTC; CDR3aa: CASSFDRGGGYTF; d_gene: TRBD1; abundance: many; v_gene: TRBV7-9; j_gene: TRBJ1-2
CDR3nt: TGTGCCAGCGAGACTAGCGGTGAGCAGTTCTTC; CDR3aa: CASETSGEQFF; d_gene: TRBD2; abundance: NA; v_gene: TRBV18; j_gene: TRBJ2-1
CDR3nt: TGTGCCACCAGTGGGGACACGGCCTTCTCCTACGAGCAGTACTTC; CDR3aa: CATSGDTAFSYEQYF; d_gene: NA; abundance: NA; v_gene: TRBV15; j_gene: TRBJ2-7
CDR3nt: TGCGCCAGCAGCTTGGGTGACATACGCTTCTACGAGCAGTACTTC; CDR3aa: CASSLGDIRFYEQYF; d_gene: NA; abundance: few; v_gene: TRBV5-1; j_gene: TRBJ2-7
CDR3nt: TGTGCCAGCAGCCGTCTTGGGGACGGACTAGCCACAGATACGCAGTATTTT; CDR3aa: CASSRLGDGLATDTQYF; d_gene: TRBD2; abundance: NA; v_gene: TRBV14; j_gene: TRBJ2-3
CDR3nt: TGTGCCAGCAGCCTAGGACCGGACCCGGAGGCCCTCTCTGGAAACACCATATATTTT; CDR3aa: CASSLGPDPEALSGNTIYF; d_gene: NA; abundance: few; v_gene: TRBV9; j_gene: TRBJ1-3
CDR3nt: TGTGCCAGCAGCAGTTTCGGGGGGGCGTATAGCGAGCAGTACTTC; CDR3aa: CASSSFGGAYSEQYF; d_gene: TRBD2; abundance: NA; v_gene: TRBV9; j_gene: TRBJ2-7
CDR3nt: TGTGCCAGCAGCCTAACATCCGGGGTGGGCGAGCAGTACTTC; CDR3aa: CASSLTSGVGEQYF; d_gene: NA; abundance: few; v_gene: TRBV7-2; j_gene: TRBJ2-7
CDR3nt: TGTGCCAGCGGAGAGTTCAATGAGCAGTTCTTC; CDR3aa: CASGEFNEQFF; d_gene: NA; abundance: many; v_gene: TRBV6-5; j_gene: TRBJ2-1
CDR3nt: TGTGCCAGCAGCTTGCCTGCGGTGGAGACCCAGTACTTC; CDR3aa: CASSLPAVETQYF; d_gene: NA; abundance: NA; v_gene: TRBV11-2; j_gene: TRBJ2-5
CDR3nt: TGTGCCAGCAGCCAAGGGACTAGCGGGGGCACAGATACGCAGTATTTT; CDR3aa: CASSQGTSGGTDTQYF; d_gene: TRBD2; abundance: NA; v_gene: TRBV7-2; j_gene: TRBJ2-3
CDR3nt: TGTGCCAGCAGCTCTAGGGGTGATCAGCCCCAGCATTTT; CDR3aa: CASSSRGDQPQHF; d_gene: NA; abundance: many; v_gene: TRBV13; j_gene: TRBJ1-5
CDR3nt: TGTGCCAGCTCACCACAAGGACAGCGACCTCAAGAGACCCAGTACTTC; CDR3aa: CASSPQGQRPQETQYF; d_gene: NA; abundance: few; v_gene: TRBV18; j_gene: TRBJ2-5
CDR3nt: TGTGCCAGCAGCTTGGGACAGTCCCTCACAGATACGCAGTATTTT; CDR3aa: CASSLGQSLTDTQYF; d_gene: NA; abundance: many; v_gene: TRBV5-4; j_gene: TRBJ2-3
CDR3nt: TGTGCCAGCAGCTTTGGGACTGTAACAAATACGCAGTATTTT; CDR3aa: CASSFGTVTNTQYF; d_gene: NA; abundance: few; v_gene: TRBV5-8; j_gene: TRBJ2-3
CDR3nt: TGCGCCAGCAGCCAAGATTGGGGGTTCGGGAGAGGCTACACCTTC; CDR3aa: CASSQDWGFGRGYTF; d_gene: NA; abundance: NA; v_gene: TRBV4-3; j_gene: TRBJ1-2
CDR3nt: TGTGCCAGCAGCACCCAGGGGGCTAGCTACACCTTC; CDR3aa: CASSTQGASYTF; d_gene: TRBD1; abundance: few; v_gene: TRBV5-6; j_gene: TRBJ1-2
CDR3nt: TGTGCCAGCAGCTCGAGGACAGAGTATGGCTACACCTTC; CDR3aa: CASSSRTEYGYTF; d_gene: NA; abundance: few; v_gene: TRBV7-2; j_gene: TRBJ1-2
CDR3nt: TGTGCCAGCAGACCCCCCCGGCAGCCCCAGCATTTT; CDR3aa: CASRPPRQPQHF; d_gene: NA; abundance: NA; v_gene: TRBV28; j_gene: TRBJ1-5
CDR3nt: TGTGCCAGTAAGCGGGACAGGGGATCGAACACTGAAGCTTTCTTT; CDR3aa: CASKRDRGSNTEAFF; d_gene: TRBD1; abundance: NA; v_gene: TRBV6-4; j_gene: TRBJ1-1
CDR3nt: TGCAGCGTTGCTACCACCGAGAACGAGCAGTACTTC; CDR3aa: CSVATTENEQYF; d_gene: NA; abundance: NA; v_gene: TRBV29-1; j_gene: TRBJ2-7
CDR3nt: TGTGCCAGCAGCGGGTCCGGACAGGGGTTGAGCGAGCAGTACTTC; CDR3aa: CASSGSGQGLSEQYF; d_gene: TRBD1; abundance: few; v_gene: TRBV7-9; j_gene: TRBJ2-7
CDR3nt: TGTGCCAGCAGCTTAATGGGCAGGGGTAACACTGAAGCTTTCTTT; CDR3aa: CASSLMGRGNTEAFF; d_gene: NA; abundance: few; v_gene: TRBV7-2; j_gene: TRBJ1-1
CDR3nt: TGCAGCGTTGAAATATCAGGGGGGAGCGACACCATATATTTT; CDR3aa: CSVEISGGSDTIYF; d_gene: TRBD1; abundance: NA; v_gene: TRBV29-1; j_gene: TRBJ1-3
CDR3nt: TGTGCCAGCAGTTCCACACAGGGGGGTGAGCAGTTCTTC; CDR3aa: CASSSTQGGEQFF; d_gene: TRBD1; abundance: NA; v_gene: TRBV27; j_gene: TRBJ2-1
CDR3nt: TGTGCCAGCAGCCCCGTGGCGGGGGCCCCAGATACGCAGTATTTT; CDR3aa: CASSPVAGAPDTQYF; d_gene: NA; abundance: few; v_gene: TRBV7-2; j_gene: TRBJ2-3
CDR3nt: TGCGCCAGCAGCCAACCCCCCGCGAACACAGATACGCAGTATTTT; CDR3aa: CASSQPPANTDTQYF; d_gene: NA; abundance: few; v_gene: TRBV4-1; j_gene: TRBJ2-3
CDR3nt: TGTGCCAGCAGCGTAAAAGAGGCCACCCACAATGAGCAGTTCTTC; CDR3aa: CASSVKEATHNEQFF; d_gene: NA; abundance: NA; v_gene: TRBV9; j_gene: TRBJ2-1
CDR3nt: TGTGCCAGCAGCTTATTCCGAGACGGGAGAGAGACCCAGTACTTC; CDR3aa: CASSLFRDGRETQYF; d_gene: NA; abundance: few; v_gene: TRBV7-2; j_gene: TRBJ2-5
CDR3nt: TGTGCCAGCAGCTGGGGGCAGGGTACAGATACGCAGTATTTT; CDR3aa: CASSWGQGTDTQYF; d_gene: NA; abundance: NA; v_gene: TRBV5-6; j_gene: TRBJ2-3
CDR3nt: TGTGCCAGCAGTGAGATTACAACTAATGAAAAACTGTTTTTT; CDR3aa: CASSEITTNEKLFF; d_gene: NA; abundance: NA; v_gene: TRBV5-6; j_gene: TRBJ1-4
CDR3nt: TGTGCCAGCAGCGGCGGGGGCGTTTTGCAAGAGACCCAGTACTTC; CDR3aa: CASSGGGVLQETQYF; d_gene: NA; abundance: NA; v_gene: TRBV9; j_gene: TRBJ2-5
CDR3nt: TGTGCCAGCAAAGCGGGGGGCACAGATACGCAGTATTTT; CDR3aa: CASKAGGTDTQYF; d_gene: TRBD2; abundance: NA; v_gene: TRBV2; j_gene: TRBJ2-3
CDR3nt: TGTGCCAGCAGGGCTAGCGGCACAGATACGCAGTATTTT; CDR3aa: CASRASGTDTQYF; d_gene: NA; abundance: NA; v_gene: TRBV7-2; j_gene: TRBJ2-3
CDR3nt: TGTGCCAGCGCCTTAGGGGGATCTAACTATGGCTACACCTTC; CDR3aa: CASALGGSNYGYTF; d_gene: NA; abundance: NA; v_gene: TRBV28; j_gene: TRBJ1-2
CDR3nt: TGTGCCAGCAGTTTCACAGGGGACTACGAGCAGTACTTC; CDR3aa: CASSFTGDYEQYF; d_gene: TRBD1; abundance: few; v_gene: TRBV6-5; j_gene: TRBJ2-7
CDR3nt: TGTGCCAGCAGCTTTTTAGGGGGAAATCAGCCCCAGCATTTT; CDR3aa: CASSFLGGNQPQHF; d_gene: NA; abundance: NA; v_gene: TRBV7-2; j_gene: TRBJ1-5
CDR3nt: TGCGCCAGCAGCTTCCCGGACAGTTACAATGAGCAGTTCTTC; CDR3aa: CASSFPDSYNEQFF; d_gene: NA; abundance: few; v_gene: TRBV5-1; j_gene: TRBJ2-1
CDR3nt: TGTGCCAGTAGTACCGAGGCCCCAGGGTACAATCAGCCCCAGCATTTT; CDR3aa: CASSTEAPGYNQPQHF; d_gene: NA; abundance: NA; v_gene: TRBV19; j_gene: TRBJ1-5
CDR3nt: TGTGCCAGCAGTTACGAACACAGGTCTGGGGCCAACGTCCTGACTTTC; CDR3aa: CASSYEHRSGANVLTF; d_gene: NA; abundance: NA; v_gene: TRBV6-5; j_gene: TRBJ2-6
CDR3nt: TGTGCCAGCACCTTATTTTCCGGGGAGCAGTACTTC; CDR3aa: CASTLFSGEQYF; d_gene: NA; abundance: few; v_gene: TRBV7-2; j_gene: TRBJ2-7
CDR3nt: TGTGCCAGCAGCTTAACCCGACAGAGAACAGAGACCCAGTACTTC; CDR3aa: CASSLTRQRTETQYF; d_gene: NA; abundance: few; v_gene: TRBV7-9; j_gene: TRBJ2-5
CDR3nt: TGTGCCAGCAGCGACCGAAGAGGGTCCTATAATTCACCCCTCCACTTT; CDR3aa: CASSDRRGSYNSPLHF; d_gene: NA; abundance: few; v_gene: TRBV14; j_gene: TRBJ1-6
CDR3nt: TGTGCCAGCACGGGACTCCTTGGGGATACGCAGTATTTT; CDR3aa: CASTGLLGDTQYF; d_gene: NA; abundance: NA; v_gene: TRBV6-1; j_gene: TRBJ2-3
CDR3nt: TGTGCCAGCTCAACGTGGGGGGGGAGCTCCTATAATTCACCCCTCCACTTT; CDR3aa: CASSTWGGSSYNSPLHF; d_gene: NA; abundance: NA; v_gene: TRBV18; j_gene: TRBJ1-6
CDR3nt: TGTGCCAGCAGCGTAGGCGTAGCGGGGGGCAGGGAGACCCAGTACTTC; CDR3aa: CASSVGVAGGRETQYF; d_gene: TRBD2; abundance: few; v_gene: TRBV9; j_gene: TRBJ2-5
CDR3nt: TGTGCCAGCAGCCAATGGGGGACTAGAGGGGATACGCAGTATTTT; CDR3aa: CASSQWGTRGDTQYF; d_gene: TRBD2; abundance: many; v_gene: TRBV4-2; j_gene: TRBJ2-3
CDR3nt: TGTGCCAGCCATCCAGGGGATACCACAAATGAGCAGTTCTTC; CDR3aa: CASHPGDTTNEQFF; d_gene: NA; abundance: NA; v_gene: TRBV2; j_gene: TRBJ2-1
CDR3nt: TGCGCCAGCAGCTTGGGGGAGTTCACAGATACGCAGTATTTT; CDR3aa: CASSLGEFTDTQYF; d_gene: NA; abundance: NA; v_gene: TRBV5-1; j_gene: TRBJ2-3
CDR3nt: TGTGCCAGCAGTTCAGGGGGCAGGCAGCCCCAGCATTTT; CDR3aa: CASSSGGRQPQHF; d_gene: TRBD1; abundance: NA; v_gene: TRBV6-5; j_gene: TRBJ1-5
CDR3nt: TGTGCCAGCAGTCTCCAGGGTTCTCTTGGCACAGATACGCAGTATTTT; CDR3aa: CASSLQGSLGTDTQYF; d_gene: NA; abundance: NA; v_gene: TRBV2; j_gene: TRBJ2-3
CDR3nt: TGTGCCAGTAGTATAAGCTGGGGACAGGGTGTTGGCAATCAGCCCCAGCATTTT; CDR3aa: CASSISWGQGVGNQPQHF; d_gene: TRBD1; abundance: few; v_gene: TRBV19; j_gene: TRBJ1-5